Shown below are 9 T cell receptor beta chains from a single sample sequenced in a study of shared T cell receptors in the human thymus. Sequencing used immunoSEQ multiplex PCR; TCRdb keeps in-frame clones, though not all of them. The repertoire holds hundreds of thousands of clones, approximately 87% seen once, with roughly 0.0086% in the top ten. The sample was also reused in another study, on human thymus T cells.

The sample consisted of thymocytes. The receptors stem from a boy under two years old with a congenital heart defect.

This sequence joins TRBV19 and TRBJ1-4, with 8 bases matching TRBD1. The V and J ends lost 3 bases and 2 bases, in that order; junction bases with no gene match: 14. Per the germline V gene, CDR1 is LNHDA and CDR2 is SQIVND (reference sequence). This CDR3 comprises 19 residues. The CDR3 is CASSIRSGQGVMTNEKLFF. In nucleotides, the CDR3 is TGTGCCAGTAGTATTCGTTCAGGACAGGGAGTTATGACTAATGAAAAACTGTTTTTT.

This clone was detected a few times. V usage is TRBV18 and J usage is TRBJ1-1, with TRBD1 identical over 8 bases. The CDR3 length is 14 residues. Germline CDR1 and CDR2: KGHSH and LQKENI. V lost 4 bases to trimming and J lost 0 bases; unmatched junction nucleotides: 1. The CDR3 spells CASSRDRLNTEAFF. The CDR3 DNA reads TGTGCCAGCTCACGGGACAGGTTGAACACTGAAGCTTTCTTT.

The chain combines TRBV20-1 with TRBJ1-1; D remains unclear. CDR1 and CDR2 (germline): DFQATT, SNEGSKA (reference sequence). The CDR3 loop spans 11 amino acids. Trimming pared 3 bases from V and 7 bases from J, leaving 9 bases between. CDR3 region: CSASPLLEAFF. Written as DNA, the CDR3 is TGCAGTGCTAGCCCCTTACTTGAAGCTTTCTTT.

This sequence joins TRBV4-1 and TRBJ2-1; the match to TRBD2 covers 10 bases. Looked up from germline, CDR1 is MGHRA and CDR2 is YSYEKL. Trimming at V came to 1 base and at J to 5 bases, leaving 8 bases not matched to a gene. The CDR3 consists of 17 residues. CDR3 protein: CASSQGATSGAHNEQFF. For the CDR3, the DNA is TGCGCCAGCAGCCAAGGTGCCACTAGCGGGGCTCACAATGAGCAGTTCTTC.

The rearrangement joins TRBV28 to TRBJ2-7, with TRBD2 as a possible D gene (6 bases). Between the trimmed V and J ends, which lost 3 bases and 3 bases, there was a span of 12 bases. Germline-derived CDR1 and CDR2 are MDHEN and SYDVKM. The CDR3 loop spans 14 amino acids. CDR3 nucleotides: TGTGCCAGCAGTTTTACTCAGGGAGGCTACGAGCAGTACTTC. Translated, it gives CASSFTQGGYEQYF. The whole variable domain, remainder taken from reference TRBV28 and TRBJ2-7, is DVKVTQSSRYLVKRTGEKVFLECVQDMDHENMFWYRQDPGLGLRLIYFSYDVKMKEKGDIPEGYSVSREKKERFSLILESASTNQTSMYLCASSFTQGGYEQYFGPGTRLTVT.

The rearrangement links TRBV4-1 to TRBJ2-1, with D possibly matching TRBD1 (5 bases). Trimming removed 8 bases at V and 7 bases at J, with 24 bases between. The CDR3 is made up of 16 amino acids. Germline CDR1 reads MGHRA; CDR2 reads YSYEKL. CDR3 sequence reads: CASGNNRSQWKNEQFF. CDR3 bases: TGCGCCAGCGGTAACAACAGGTCCCAGTGGAAGAATGAGCAGTTCTTC.

The chain has TRBV9 and TRBJ1-4, with 10 positions matching TRBD1. Looked up from germline, CDR1 is SGDLS and CDR2 is YYNGEE. J gave up 4 bases and V 4 bases, and 13 bases lay outside the gene matches. The CDR3 is made up of 18 amino acids. CDR3 in DNA: TGTGCCAGCAGCCCCTGGACAGGGGGGGATACTCATAATGAAAAACTGTTTTTT. As protein: CASSPWTGGDTHNEKLFF.

V and J are TRBV5-1 and TRBJ1-6, with TRBD1 matching over 7 bases. The V and J ends lost 2 bases and 9 bases, in that order; junction bases with no gene match: 8. Germline V gives CDR1 SGHRS, CDR2 YFSETQ. CDR3 length: 15 amino acids. The CDR3 loop is CASSFVEGGGSPLHF. CDR3 nucleotide sequence: TGCGCCAGCAGCTTTGTAGAAGGGGGCGGTTCACCCCTCCACTTT.

The rearrangement links TRBV11-2 to TRBJ2-7, with TRBD2 matching over 11 bases. This CDR3 spans 18 amino acids. Germline CDR1 reads SGHAT; CDR2 reads FQNNGV. Unmatched junction bases numbered 11, after V lost 1 base and J lost 3 bases. As DNA, the CDR3 is TGTGCCAGCAGCTTAGCCAACTCCGGGACTAGCGGACTCTACGAGCAGTACTTC. Encoded protein: CASSLANSGTSGLYEQYF.